Following are 26 T cell receptor beta chains from one sample sequenced in a study of OX40 agonist ivuxolimab in advanced cancers. TCRdb's table, derived via immunoSEQ multiplex PCR, lists solely in-frame clones and lacks some. The table has around 70,000 clones, 84% seen once. The sample consisted of CD4+ or CD8+ T cells sorted from blood, taken in a trial of the OX40 agonist ivuxolimab. These receptors all come from an adult with an advanced solid tumor such as melanoma, head and neck, liver or kidney cancer.

This clone occurred a few times. This chain joins TRBV7-9 and TRBJ1-2, with 9 positions matching TRBD1. This CDR3 has 11 amino acids. The V and J ends lost 8 bases and 5 bases, in that order; junction bases with no gene match: 0. CDR1 is SEHNR, CDR2 FQNEAQ, per germline (reference sequence). The CDR3 region has the DNA TGTGCCAGCGGGACAGGGTATGGCTACACCTTC. It is translated as CASGTGYGYTF.

About this clone: The junction does not match germline at one end; this may be a read error. The V gene is TRBV5-1, the J gene TRBJ2-1, with D perhaps TRBD1 (5 bases). CDR1 is SGHRS, CDR2 YFSETQ, per germline. CDR3 length: 12 amino acids. This CDR3 reads CASSARRDEQLF. CDR3 coding DNA: TGCGCCAGCAGCGCCCGCAGGGATGAGCAGCTCTTC.

This clone showed up just a few times. The sample has other DNA sequences that encode this CDR3 too. The CDR3 loop is CASSITGNTEAFF. CDR3 nucleotide sequence: TGTGCCAGTAGTATCACGGGTAACACTGAAGCTTTCTTT. The chain carries TRBV19 and TRBJ1-1; D not resolved. Trimming stripped 3 bases from V and 2 bases from J, with 7 bases between. There are 13 residues in the CDR3. Germline V gene lookup returns CDR1 LNHDA and CDR2 SQIVND (reference sequence).

The chain employs TRBV5-5 and TRBJ2-1; the match to TRBD2 covers 9 bases. The junction had 9 bases not matched to a gene; V was cut back by 0 bases and J by 2 bases. This CDR3 is 18 amino acids long. Germline V CDR1 and CDR2: SGHKS, YYEKEE (reference sequence). In DNA form, the CDR3 reads TGTGCCAGCAGCTTGGGGTTGCGGGAGGGCCGAGCCTACAATGAGCAGTTCTTC. Translation: CASSLGLREGRAYNEQFF.

V usage is TRBV11-1 and J usage is TRBJ1-6; 11 bases align to TRBD1. V dropped 1 base and J dropped 6; count of bases not matched to a gene: 5. Germline V gene sequence: CDR1 SGHAT, CDR2 FQDESV (reference sequence). The CDR3 totals 17 residues. CDR3 DNA: TGTGCCAGCAGCTTAGACGGACAGGGGGCCACTAATTCACCCCTCCACTTT. Translated: CASSLDGQGATNSPLHF.

V and J are TRBV5-6 and TRBJ1-4; TRBD1 is a possible D gene (6 bases). This CDR3 region has 16 residues. The V gene's germline CDR1 is SGHDT and CDR2 YYEEEE. V was cut by 4 bases and J by 3 bases, with 16 bases left in between. CDR3 nucleotides: TGTGCCAGCAGCAGCATCCAGGGGAGCTCTAATGAAAAACTGTTTTTT. The encoded protein is CASSSIQGSSNEKLFF.

This rearrangement joins TRBV7-3 to TRBJ1-2, with unresolved D. The CDR3 loop spans 12 amino acids. Germline V CDR1 and CDR2: SGHTA, FQGTGA. Trimming left V 2 bases short and J 4 bases short, with 5 bases between. Here the CDR3 DNA reads TGTGCCAGCAGCTTAGCATTCTATGGCTACACCTTC. Its protein is CASSLAFYGYTF.

This clone appeared a few times. The rearrangement uses TRBV9 and TRBJ1-1, with no clear D. Per germline, CDR1 SGDLS and CDR2 YYNGEE. Trimming took off 0 bases at V and 2 bases at J, with 5 bases between the two ends. The CDR3 runs to 13 residues. Here the CDR3 reads CASSVAINTEAFF. CDR3 DNA: TGTGCCAGCAGCGTAGCCATAAACACTGAAGCTTTCTTT.

Only one count was recorded for this clone. A junction end diverges from the germline sequence, so it may reflect a read error. This rearrangement joins TRBV7-7 to TRBJ2-6; D gene unclear. This CDR3 contains 14 residues. Per germline, CDR1 SSHAT and CDR2 FNYEAQ (reference sequence). CDR3 in DNA: TGTGCTAGCAGCGAGTCTCCTGGGGCCAACGTCCTGACTTTC. It translates to CASSESPGANVLTF.

CDR3 region: CASSLEGREMVDTQYF. CDR3 sequence (DNA): TGCGCCAGCAGCTTGGAAGGCCGGGAGATGGTAGATACGCAGTATTTT. The J gene is TRBJ2-3, the V gene TRBV5-1, with D possibly matching TRBD2 (6 bases). The V gene's germline CDR1 is SGHRS and CDR2 YFSETQ. The CDR3 contains 16 residues. With 0 bases removed from V and 5 bases from J, the gap between germline ends came to 16 bases.

The chain recombines TRBV6-5 with TRBJ2-5, with 7 bases identical to TRBD2. This CDR3 has 15 residues. Germline V gene lookup returns CDR1 MNHEY and CDR2 SVGAGI. V was clipped by 2 bases and J by 4 bases; unmatched bases: 7. The CDR3, as DNA: TGTGCCAGCAGTTACAACAGCGGGGAGGGAGAGACCCAGTACTTC. Its translation is CASSYNSGEGETQYF.

V gene TRBV9 combines with J gene TRBJ2-3, with 7 bases matching TRBD2. The V gene's germline CDR1 is SGDLS and CDR2 YYNGEE. V lost 6 bases, J lost 2 bases, and 9 bases stayed unmatched. The CDR3 contains 15 residues. CDR3 sequence: CASIRGAGVTDTQYF. In nucleotides, the CDR3 is TGTGCCAGCATCCGTGGGGCGGGAGTCACAGATACGCAGTATTTT.

The rearrangement uses TRBV27 and TRBJ1-1, with D maybe TRBD1 (6 bases). This CDR3 comprises 15 residues. V dropped 3 bases and J dropped 6 bases, with 17 bases sitting between them. Per germline, CDR1 MNHEY and CDR2 SMNVEV (reference sequence). CDR3 DNA: TGTGCCAGCAGTTTGGAGGTACCTGGGGGCGCTGAAGCTTTCTTT. The encoded protein is CASSLEVPGGAEAFF.

The rearrangement uses TRBV11-2 and TRBJ2-1; 11 nucleotides align to TRBD2. Germline CDR1 SGHAT, CDR2 FQNNGV. The CDR3 has 16 residues. The trim removed 2 bases at V and 6 bases at J, leaving 6 bases unmatched. The CDR3 region has the DNA TGTGCCAGCAGCTTATTATTACTAGCGGGAGCCAATGAGCAGTTCTTC. Its translation: CASSLLLLAGANEQFF.

The CDR3 DNA reads TGTGCCAGCCTTGCCTTCGGGGACACCGGGGAGCTGTTTTTT. Amino acids: CASLAFGDTGELFF. This chain joins TRBV2 and TRBJ2-2, with D possibly matching TRBD2 (5 bases). Germline assignment: CDR1 SNHLY and CDR2 FYNNEI. The CDR3 totals 14 residues. V lost 8 bases and J lost 3, with 13 bases in between.

This chain links TRBV27 with TRBJ1-2; possibly TRBD1 for D (5 bases). V was cut by 3 bases and J by 4 bases, with 18 bases left in between. The CDR3 contains 16 residues. Germline-derived CDR1 and CDR2 are MNHEY and SMNVEV (reference sequence). As DNA, the CDR3 is TGTGCCAGCAGTTTGTACGTCTCCGGGACTCCCTATGGCTACACCTTC. Translation gives CASSLYVSGTPYGYTF.

V usage is TRBV6-1 and J usage is TRBJ1-2; 8 bases align to TRBD1. V lost 6 bases to trimming and J lost 5 bases; unmatched junction nucleotides: 5. The CDR3 spans 13 residues. CDR1 is MNHNS and CDR2 is SASEGT in the germline V gene. CDR3 amino acids: CASRRGQGYGYTF. The CDR3 coding sequence is TGTGCCAGCAGGCGAGGACAGGGATATGGCTACACCTTC.

This clone was picked up one time. This chain uses TRBV14 with TRBJ1-6; D may be TRBD1 (6 bases). Trimming took 2 bases from V and 9 from J, leaving 20 bases between them. This CDR3 region has 17 residues. Germline loops: CDR1 SGHDN, CDR2 FVKESK. The CDR3 loop reads CASSQQYYRVLGSPLHF. The DNA for the CDR3 is TGTGCCAGCAGCCAACAATATTACAGGGTACTTGGTTCACCCCTCCACTTT.

This chain's CDR3 is CASSTSDTGELFF. For the CDR3, the DNA is TGTGCCAGCAGTACCAGCGACACCGGGGAGCTGTTTTTT. V usage is TRBV28 and J usage is TRBJ2-2; no definite D call. The CDR3 is 13 amino acids. The V end was cut by 5 bases, the J end by 3 bases, with 7 bases between. Germline values: CDR1 MDHEN, CDR2 SYDVKM.

The chain recombines TRBV7-9 with TRBJ1-3, with 7 bases that match TRBD1. The CDR3 extends over 16 amino acids. Germline loops: CDR1 SEHNR, CDR2 FQNEAQ (reference sequence). The junction had 7 bases not matched to a gene; V was cut back by 5 bases and J by 0 bases. The CDR3 protein is CASSNTGVSSGNTIYF. The CDR3 nucleotides read TGTGCCAGCAGCAATACAGGGGTTAGCTCTGGAAACACCATATATTTT.

The rearrangement uses TRBV6-6 and TRBJ2-3, with 7 bases lining up with TRBD1. The CDR3 is made up of 14 amino acids. CDR1 and CDR2 (germline): MNHNY, SVGAGI (reference sequence). The V segment lost 6 bases and the J segment 5 bases; nucleotides outside the gene matches: 8. Written as DNA, the CDR3 is TGTGCCAGCAGGGGCCCCGGGACAGTAGATACGCAGTATTTT. The encoded protein is CASRGPGTVDTQYF.

The chain joins TRBV5-3 to TRBJ2-7; D perhaps matches TRBD2 (5 bases). TRBV5-3 is assigned to the ORF class and has an uncertain function. V was clipped by 4 bases and J by 0 bases, with 17 bases between them. The CDR3 runs 16 residues. DNA for the CDR3: TGTGCCAGAAGCCCCCTGACGGCTCGGGGCTCCTACGAGCAGTACTTC. Encoded protein: CARSPLTARGSYEQYF.

In this sample, this clone turned up once. Compared with germline, one end of the junction differs, possibly owing to a read error. The rearrangement links TRBV7-9 to TRBJ2-3; 8 bases agree with TRBD2. Per germline, CDR1 SEHNR and CDR2 FQNEAQ (reference sequence). CDR3 size: 13 residues. The CDR3 region is CASRTPTGGYRNF. CDR3 sequence (DNA): TGTGCCAGCAGAACCCCAACGGGGGGGTACCGGAATTTT.

The chain recombines TRBV6-5 with TRBJ1-2, with D possibly being TRBD1 (6 bases). Germline CDR1 reads MNHEY; CDR2 reads SVGAGI. Deletions cut 4 bases from V and 2 bases from J, with 11 bases between. The CDR3 runs 14 residues. In DNA, the CDR3 is TGTGCCAGCAGTTCCAATGACAGGAACTATGGCTACACCTTC. Translating it yields CASSSNDRNYGYTF.

The chain employs TRBV9 and TRBJ1-5, with unresolved D. Trimming shortened V by 0 bases and J by 6 bases, and 7 bases separated the two germline ends. CDR1 is SGDLS and CDR2 is YYNGEE in the germline V gene. This CDR3 spans 13 amino acids. DNA of the CDR3: TGTGCCAGCAGCGTAGCTGCAGGTCAGCCCCAGCATTTT. Amino acid sequence: CASSVAAGQPQHF.

This sequence joins TRBV15 and TRBJ1-2; TRBD1 matches 11 bases. There are 14 residues in the CDR3. J was trimmed by 7 bases and V by 4 bases; bases with no gene match: 5. The germline V gene has CDR1 LNHNV and CDR2 YYDKDF (reference sequence). CDR3 protein: CATSTRTGGFGYTF. In DNA, the CDR3 is TGTGCCACCAGCACAAGGACAGGGGGCTTTGGCTACACCTTC.